Below, 14 T cell receptor beta chains from the same sample are listed, as sequenced in a study of shared clonotypes between healthy human individuals. CD45RO negativity and positive selection for CCR7 defined naive CD8 cells, a population that excluded terminally differentiated effector memory CD45RA+ cells. Produced via immunoSEQ multiplex PCR; TCRdb's table is partial and in-frame only. This sample has about 1,800,000 clones; approximately 94% occur once, and the top ten carry more than 0.95%. What was sequenced was naive CD8+ T cells sorted from blood. The origin of the receptors is a man between 18 and 35 years old in good health.

In regard to this clone: Sequence at one end of the junction differs from germline and may be a read error. V gene TRBV5-6 combines with J gene TRBJ1-1, with D possibly matching TRBD1 (5 bases). Germline CDR1 is SGHDT and CDR2 is YYEEEE. The CDR3 has 14 residues. In DNA, the CDR3 is TGTGCCAGCAGCTTGGGACCAGGGAACGCTGAAGCTTTCTTT. Its translation is CASSLGPGNAEAFF.

This clone occurred once. The V call is TRBV4-3, the J call TRBJ2-7, with a tentative D call TRBD2 (6 bases). The length of the CDR3 is 11 residues. The germline V and J ends were trimmed by 0 bases and 12 bases, with 9 bases remaining between them. From germline, CDR1 is LGHNA and CDR2 YSLEER. CDR3 sequence (DNA): TGCGCCAGCAGCCAAGATCGGGAGTGGTACTTC. It yields the protein CASSQDREWYF.

The chain links TRBV11-2 to TRBJ1-2; D is ambiguous. V was cut by 0 bases and J by 2 bases, with 7 bases left in between. Germline loops: CDR1 SGHAT, CDR2 FQNNGV. The CDR3 contains 14 residues. For the CDR3, the DNA is TGTGCCAGCAGCTTAGATAACACCAACTATGGCTACACCTTC. It specifies CASSLDNTNYGYTF.

CDR3 nucleotides: TGTGCCAGCTCCTTGGATGTCTATCAGCCCCAGCATTTT. Translated, it gives CASSLDVYQPQHF. The chain links TRBV18 to TRBJ1-5; D call uncertain. Germline-derived CDR1 and CDR2 are KGHSH and LQKENI. Trimming removed 6 bases from V and 5 bases from J, with 11 bases in between. This CDR3 comprises 13 residues.

The sample holds one count of this clone. The V call is TRBV2, the J call TRBJ2-7; the D is unclear. V lost 6 bases and J lost 3, with 15 bases in between. Germline V gene data show CDR1 as SNHLY and CDR2 as FYNNEI. This CDR3 region has 14 residues. The DNA of the CDR3 is TGTGCCAGCAGCCCCGGGCCATACCTCTACGAGCAGTACTTC. It codes for CASSPGPYLYEQYF. Complete variable domain (other parts from reference TRBV2 and TRBJ2-7): EPEVTQTPSHQVTQMGQEVILRCVPISNHLYFYWYRQILGQKVEFLVSFYNNEISEKSEIFDDQFSVERPDGSNFTLKIRSTKLEDSAMYFCASSPGPYLYEQYFGPGTRLTVT.

The chain is built from TRBV5-1 and TRBJ2-2; no definite D call. Germline lookup yields CDR1 SGHRS and CDR2 YFSETQ. The CDR3 is made up of 11 amino acids. Trimming removed 4 bases at V and 6 bases at J, with 4 bases between. The CDR3, as DNA: TGCGCCAGCAGCCAGGCCGGGGAGCTGTTTTTT. Translating it yields CASSQAGELFF.

V is TRBV7-3 and J is TRBJ2-1; tentatively, D is TRBD1 or TRBD2 (6 bases each). Trimming cost V 3 bases and J 6 bases, with 15 bases left between them. CDR3 length: 15 amino acids. CDR1 SGHTA and CDR2 FQGTGA come from the germline V gene. This CDR3 is CASSFEGGQFNEQFF. The CDR3 DNA is TGTGCCAGCAGCTTCGAGGGGGGTCAGTTCAATGAGCAGTTCTTC.

The chain joins TRBV6-5 to TRBJ2-7; TRBD2 agrees at 7 bases. V lost 10 bases and J lost 2; bases outside the gene matches: 14. The CDR3 sequence is 15 residues long. The germline CDR1 and CDR2 sequences are MNHEY and SVGAGI. In DNA, the CDR3 is TGTGCCACCTCACACTTCCTAGCGGCAACCTACGAGCAGTACTTC. Its translation: CATSHFLAATYEQYF.

The chain is built from TRBV6-6 and TRBJ2-2, with 7 bases matching TRBD1. V was pared by 6 bases and J by 1 base, with 5 bases of the junction left unmatched. The CDR3 loop spans 15 amino acids. Germline V CDR1 and CDR2: MNHNY, SVGAGI (reference sequence). In DNA form, the CDR3 reads TGTGCCAGCAGCAGGGACAGTTGGAACACCGGGGAGCTGTTTTTT. This translates into CASSRDSWNTGELFF.

On this clone itself: The identical CDR3 is also encoded by other nucleotide sequences in the sample. Here the CDR3 reads CASSESGDEQYF. As DNA, the CDR3 is TGCGCCAGCAGTGAGTCCGGGGACGAGCAGTACTTC. The chain combines TRBV10-1 with TRBJ2-7; TRBD2 is a possible D gene (5 bases). The germline gives CDR1 WNHNN, CDR2 SYGVQD (reference sequence). The CDR3 loop spans 12 amino acids. Trimming cost V 0 bases and J 5 bases, with 5 bases left between them.

This clone occurred once. Other DNA variants within this sample encode the same CDR3. This rearrangement joins TRBV7-9 to TRBJ2-1, with 9 positions matching TRBD1. Per the germline V gene, CDR1 is SEHNR and CDR2 is FQNEAQ (reference sequence). The CDR3 loop spans 16 amino acids. V lost 5 bases to trimming and J lost 3 bases; unmatched junction nucleotides: 8. The CDR3 coding sequence is TGTGCCAGCAGCCAAGCCGGGACAGGGTTCTACAATGAGCAGTTCTTC. It is translated as CASSQAGTGFYNEQFF.

The rearrangement links TRBV28 to TRBJ2-5, with TRBD2 as a possible D gene (6 bases). Germline V gives CDR1 MDHEN, CDR2 SYDVKM. This CDR3 has 18 amino acids. Trimming removed 3 bases at V and 2 bases at J, with 22 bases between. CDR3 in DNA: TGTGCCAGCAGTTTTAGCACAGGACTATCAGGCGGACAAGAGACCCAGTACTTC. Protein sequence: CASSFSTGLSGGQETQYF.

The V and J genes are TRBV5-1 and TRBJ2-7, with unresolved D. The germline gives CDR1 SGHRS, CDR2 YFSETQ. V was clipped by 1 base and J by 5 bases, with 4 bases between them. The CDR3 is 11 residues long. For the CDR3, the DNA is TGCGCCAGCAGCTTGTTGGACGAGCAGTACTTC. Its protein is CASSLLDEQYF.

This sequence joins TRBV29-1 and TRBJ1-5; D unresolved. Germline V gene lookup returns CDR1 SQVTM and CDR2 ANQGSEA. The germline V and J ends were trimmed by 5 bases and 0 bases, with 8 bases remaining between them. This CDR3 spans 13 amino acids. CDR3 protein: CSVSDVSNQPQHF. CDR3 bases: TGCAGCGTTTCAGATGTTAGCAATCAGCCCCAGCATTTT.